A selection of T cell receptor beta chains follows, all from one sample in a study of OX40 agonist ivuxolimab in advanced cancers. The table came from immunoSEQ multiplex PCR; TCRdb's copy has only in-frame clones and leaves some out. Here the sample spans about 58,000 clones, 75% to 90% being singletons. Sample: CD4+ or CD8+ T cells sorted from blood, taken in a trial of the OX40 agonist ivuxolimab. The receptors here all came from an adult with an advanced solid tumor such as melanoma, head and neck, liver or kidney cancer. CDR3s include the opening cysteine and the closing phenylalanine or tryptophan. A D gene is named only where the DNA matches it firmly. Clone size, where shown, is once, few, many, or a class for clones that have expanded.

V gene	D gene	clone size	J gene	CDR3 protein	CDR3 DNA
TRBV7-2	TRBD2	.	TRBJ2-7	CASRAGASGFEQYF	TGTGCCTCCAGAGCGGGAGCCTCCGGCTTCGAGCAGTACTTC
TRBV5-6	TRBD1	.	TRBJ2-1	CASSRDRGLVEQFF	TGTGCCAGCAGCCGGGACAGGGGGCTTGTTGAGCAGTTCTTC
TRBV7-9	.	.	TRBJ2-5	CASSSTGTYDQTQYF	TGTGCCAGCAGCTCCACCGGGACCTACGACCAGACCCAGTACTTC
TRBV6-1	.	.	TRBJ1-3	CAVGGATAGNTIYF	TGTGCTGTAGGGGGGGCCACTGCTGGAAACACCATATATTTT
TRBV7-3	.	.	TRBJ1-1	CASSLTRETEAFF	TGTGCCAGCAGCTTAACTAGGGAGACTGAAGCTTTCTTT
TRBV19	TRBD2	.	TRBJ2-5	CASTETTGGETQYF	TGTGCCAGTACCGAAACTACGGGGGGGGAGACCCAGTACTTC
TRBV6-1	TRBD2	.	TRBJ2-7	CASSVGLASVNAYEQYF	TGTGCCAGCAGTGTTGGACTAGCGTCCGTGAACGCCTACGAGCAGTACTTC
TRBV2	.	.	TRBJ2-1	CASGGGGGREQFF	TGTGCCAGTGGTGGCGGGGGCGGGCGTGAGCAGTTCTTC
TRBV18	.	once	TRBJ2-7	CASSQTWDYEQYF	TGTGCCAGCTCACAGACCTGGGACTACGAGCAGTACTTC
TRBV19	TRBD2	.	TRBJ2-5	CASSLSAGTSGQETQYF	TGTGCCAGTAGTCTTTCCGCTGGGACTAGCGGACAAGAGACCCAGTACTTC
TRBV5-6	.	.	TRBJ2-7	CASSYRAPFYEQYF	TGTGCCAGCAGCTACCGGGCCCCTTTTTACGAGCAGTACTTC
TRBV5-1	.	.	TRBJ1-3	CASSLAGQGSGNTIYF	TGCGCCAGCAGCTTGGCCGGGCAGGGTTCTGGAAACACCATATATTTT
TRBV19	TRBD2	.	TRBJ2-1	CASSNSWASGFSGEQFF	TGTGCCAGTAGTAATTCTTGGGCTAGCGGGTTTTCCGGTGAGCAGTTCTTC
TRBV29-1	TRBD2	.	TRBJ2-1	CSATQASGRADEQFF	TGCAGCGCTACACAGGCTAGCGGGAGGGCCGATGAGCAGTTCTTC
TRBV10-3	.	.	TRBJ2-7	CAISESVFYEQYF	TGTGCCATCAGTGAGTCAGTCTTCTACGAGCAGTACTTC
TRBV6-6	.	.	TRBJ2-7	CASSYSVIGNYEQYF	TGTGCCAGCAGTTACTCGGTCATTGGCAACTACGAGCAGTACTTC
TRBV30	.	.	TRBJ1-4	CAWSVGVDREKLFF	TGTGCCTGGAGTGTCGGGGTTGATAGAGAAAAACTGTTTTTT
TRBV5-4	.	.	TRBJ2-7	CASSKGILSYEQYF	TGTGCCAGCAGCAAAGGAATTCTCTCCTACGAGCAGTACTTC
TRBV13	TRBD1	.	TRBJ1-5	CASSLGTGNSNQPQHF	TGTGCCAGCAGCCTCGGGACAGGGAATAGCAATCAGCCCCAGCATTTT
TRBV20-1	.	.	TRBJ2-5	CSAGRKETQYF	TGCAGTGCCGGGAGAAAAGAGACCCAGTACTTC
TRBV19	TRBD1	.	TRBJ1-2	CASRERGQTYGYTF	TGTGCCAGTAGGGAAAGGGGACAGACCTATGGCTACACCTTC
TRBV7-2	TRBD1	.	TRBJ2-5	CASSFDRVQETQYF	TGTGCCAGCAGCTTCGACAGGGTTCAAGAGACCCAGTACTTC
TRBV5-1	.	.	TRBJ1-2	CASSQDTGTNYGHTF	TGCGCCAGCAGCCAAGATACAGGGACTAACTATGGCCACACCTTC
TRBV5-4	.	.	TRBJ2-2	CASELQGSHGELFF	TGTGCCAGCGAACTCCAGGGCTCCCACGGGGAGCTGTTTTTT
TRBV6-1	TRBD2	.	TRBJ2-7	CASSSSGRVGEQYF	TGTGCCAGCAGCTCTAGCGGGAGAGTCGGGGAGCAGTACTTC
TRBV5-8	.	.	TRBJ2-5	CATVGRKYQETQYF	TGTGCCACCGTAGGCAGGAAATACCAAGAGACCCAGTACTTC
TRBV9	TRBD2	.	TRBJ2-1	CASTSGSASYNEQFF	TGTGCCAGTACTAGCGGGAGTGCCTCCTACAATGAGCAGTTCTTC
TRBV19	TRBD1	.	TRBJ2-7	CASSIGDRSYEQYF	TGTGCCAGTAGTATTGGGGACAGATCCTACGAGCAGTACTTC
TRBV19	.	.	TRBJ1-1	CASSITGRRNTEAFF	TGTGCCAGTAGTATAACGGGCAGGAGGAACACTGAAGCTTTCTTT
TRBV7-6	TRBD2	.	TRBJ2-3	CASSSVISGLAGGEGADTQYF	TGTGCCAGCAGTTCGGTCATATCGGGACTAGCGGGAGGGGAAGGAGCGGATACGCAGTATTTT
TRBV28	.	.	TRBJ1-5	CASSFRQHNQPQHF	TGTGCCAGCAGTTTTAGACAGCATAATCAGCCCCAGCATTTT
TRBV7-2	TRBD1	.	TRBJ2-2	CASSPRTGATGELFF	TGTGCCAGCAGCCCCCGGACAGGAGCCACCGGGGAGCTGTTTTTT
TRBV27	TRBD1	.	TRBJ2-7	CASSLSIGTGSYEQYF	TGTGCCAGCAGTTTATCGATCGGGACAGGTTCCTACGAGCAGTACTTC
TRBV5-4	.	.	TRBJ2-2	CASSIRPGELFF	TGTGCCAGCAGTATCCGTCCCGGGGAGCTGTTTTTT
TRBV30	TRBD2	.	TRBJ2-7	CAWRVAGLSHEQYF	TGTGCCTGGAGGGTAGCGGGATTAAGCCACGAGCAGTACTTC
TRBV28	.	.	TRBJ1-5	CASSLWSGNQPQHF	TGTGCCAGCAGTTTATGGTCGGGGAATCAGCCCCAGCATTTT
TRBV15	.	.	TRBJ2-5	CATGRTRGEFIETQYF	TGTGCCACCGGGAGAACCCGGGGAGAATTTATAGAGACCCAGTACTTC
TRBV2	.	once	TRBJ2-1	CASSPQGLSEQFF	TGTGCCAGCAGCCCCCAGGGCCTCAGTGAGCAGTTCTTC
TRBV4-1	TRBD2	.	TRBJ2-4	CASSPGLAGGLAKNIQYF	TGCGCCAGCAGCCCGGGACTAGCGGGAGGGCTAGCCAAAAACATTCAGTACTTC
TRBV7-2	TRBD2	.	TRBJ2-7	CASSTFGGGGYEQYF	TGTGCCAGCAGCACATTCGGGGGGGGCGGCTACGAGCAGTACTTC
TRBV5-6	.	.	TRBJ1-3	CASSAGLVLGAIYF	TGTGCCAGCAGCGCGGGCTTGGTTCTGGGGGCCATATATTTT
TRBV28	.	.	TRBJ2-3	CASSLRGTFTDTQYF	TGTGCCAGCAGCCTAAGGGGGACCTTCACAGATACGCAGTATTTT
TRBV7-8	.	.	TRBJ2-1	CASSLRSDPSYNEQFF	TGTGCCAGCAGCTTACGGAGTGACCCCTCCTACAATGAGCAGTTCTTC
TRBV11-2	.	.	TRBJ2-7	CASSKFRDTYYEQYF	TGTGCCAGCAGCAAATTCCGGGACACCTACTACGAGCAGTACTTC
TRBV6-5	.	.	TRBJ2-3	CASSYSQDTQYF	TGTGCCAGCAGTTACTCCCAGGATACGCAGTATTTT